This T cell receptor (beta chain) was sequenced for a study of blood T cell repertoires in COVID-19. Background on the study: Italy, Spain and the United States were the sources of the convalescent and acute COVID-19 samples. Sources were T cells, B-cell-depleted T cells, or PBMCs; the material itself was cDNA or gDNA.

Methods used by the authors: Estimation of nucleated cell counts was performed using reference gene primer amplification. Generated by immunoSEQ multiplex PCR, the TCRdb table keeps only in-frame clones and is missing some. The D gene and trimming were derived from the DNA, and the V and J assignments and clone size from that table. The table shows about 94,000 clones, with about four fifths occurring only once. Source material: peripheral blood. This clonotype originated in a human donor in a cohort sampled during active COVID-19.

The CDR3 region has the DNA TGTGCCAGCAGTTTGAGTGGTGAAGCTTTCTTT. This sequence encodes CASSLSGEAFF. The gene calls are TRBV28 and TRBJ1-1; D gene unclear. Looked up from germline, CDR1 is MDHEN and CDR2 is SYDVKM. The CDR3 covers 11 residues. Trimming removed 3 bases at V and 7 bases at J, with 6 bases between.